This T cell receptor (beta chain) was recorded in a study of blood T cell repertoires in COVID-19. Study as a whole: Researchers got acute and convalescent COVID-19 samples from the United States, Italy and Spain. Sample material is recorded as cDNA or gDNA derived from T cells, B-cell-depleted T cells, or PBMCs.

Produced via immunoSEQ multiplex PCR; TCRdb's table is partial and in-frame only. The sample has approximately 350,000 clones, 90% to 95% seen once. Germline V gene lookup returns CDR1 SGHKS and CDR2 YYEKEE (reference sequence). The CDR3 extends over 13 amino acids. Between the trimmed V and J ends, which lost 5 bases and 2 bases, there was a span of 11 bases. The chain links TRBV5-5 to TRBJ2-7, with unresolved D. The receptor's source is a young woman who had recovered from COVID-19. The specimen was peripheral blood. CDR3 amino acids: CASSGGTTYEQYV. CDR3 in DNA: TGTGCCAGCAGTGGTGGCACCACCTACGAGCAGTACGTC.